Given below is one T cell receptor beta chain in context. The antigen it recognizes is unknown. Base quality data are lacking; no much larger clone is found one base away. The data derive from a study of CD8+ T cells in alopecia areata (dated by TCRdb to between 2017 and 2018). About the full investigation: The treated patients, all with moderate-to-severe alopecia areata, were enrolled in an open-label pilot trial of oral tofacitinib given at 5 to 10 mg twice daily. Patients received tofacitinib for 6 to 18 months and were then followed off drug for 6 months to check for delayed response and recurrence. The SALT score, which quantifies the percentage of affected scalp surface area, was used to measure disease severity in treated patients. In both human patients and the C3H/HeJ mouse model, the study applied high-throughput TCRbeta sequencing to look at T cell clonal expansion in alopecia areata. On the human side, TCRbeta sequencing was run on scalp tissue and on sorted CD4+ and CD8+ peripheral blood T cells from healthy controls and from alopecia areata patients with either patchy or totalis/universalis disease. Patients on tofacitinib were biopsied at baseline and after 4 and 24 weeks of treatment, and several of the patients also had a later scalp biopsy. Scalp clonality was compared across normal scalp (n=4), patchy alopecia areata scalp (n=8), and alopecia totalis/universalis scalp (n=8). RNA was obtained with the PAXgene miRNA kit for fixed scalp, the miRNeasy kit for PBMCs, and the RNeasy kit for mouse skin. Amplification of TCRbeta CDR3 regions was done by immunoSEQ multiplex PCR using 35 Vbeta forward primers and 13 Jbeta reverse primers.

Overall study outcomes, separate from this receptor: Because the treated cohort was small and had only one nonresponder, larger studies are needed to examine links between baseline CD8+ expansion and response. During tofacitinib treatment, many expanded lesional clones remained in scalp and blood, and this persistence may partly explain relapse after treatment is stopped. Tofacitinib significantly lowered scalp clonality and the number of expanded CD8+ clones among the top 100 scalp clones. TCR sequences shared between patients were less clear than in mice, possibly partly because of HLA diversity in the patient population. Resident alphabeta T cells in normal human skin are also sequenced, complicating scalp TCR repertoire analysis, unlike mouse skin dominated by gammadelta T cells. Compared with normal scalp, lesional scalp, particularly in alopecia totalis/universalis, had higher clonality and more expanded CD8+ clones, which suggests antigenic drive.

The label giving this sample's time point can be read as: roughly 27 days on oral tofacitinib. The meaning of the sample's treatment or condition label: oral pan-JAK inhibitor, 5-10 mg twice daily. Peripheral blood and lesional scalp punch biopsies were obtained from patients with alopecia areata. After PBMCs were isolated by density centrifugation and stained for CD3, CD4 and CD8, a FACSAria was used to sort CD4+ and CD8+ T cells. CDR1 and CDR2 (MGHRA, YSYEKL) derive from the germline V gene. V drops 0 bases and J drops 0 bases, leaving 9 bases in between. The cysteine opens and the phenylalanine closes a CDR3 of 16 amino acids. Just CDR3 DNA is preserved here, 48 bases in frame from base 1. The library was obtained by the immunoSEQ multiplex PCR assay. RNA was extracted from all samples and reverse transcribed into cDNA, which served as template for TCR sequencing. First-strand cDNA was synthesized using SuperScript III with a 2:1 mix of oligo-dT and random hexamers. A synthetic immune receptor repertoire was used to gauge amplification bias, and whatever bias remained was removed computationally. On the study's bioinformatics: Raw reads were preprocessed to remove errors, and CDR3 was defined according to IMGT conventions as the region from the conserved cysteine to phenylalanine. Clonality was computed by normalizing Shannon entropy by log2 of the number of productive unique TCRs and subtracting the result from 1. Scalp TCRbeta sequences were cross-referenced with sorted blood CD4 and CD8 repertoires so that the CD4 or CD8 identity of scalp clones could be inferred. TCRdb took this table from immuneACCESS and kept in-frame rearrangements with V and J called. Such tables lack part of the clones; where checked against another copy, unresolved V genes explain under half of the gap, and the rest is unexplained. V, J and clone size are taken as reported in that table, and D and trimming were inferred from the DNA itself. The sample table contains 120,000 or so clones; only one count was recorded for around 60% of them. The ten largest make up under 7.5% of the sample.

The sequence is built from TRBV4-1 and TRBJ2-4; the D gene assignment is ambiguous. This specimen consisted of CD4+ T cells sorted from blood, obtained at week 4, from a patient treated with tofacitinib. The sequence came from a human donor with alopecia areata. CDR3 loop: CASSQDASLAKNIQYF. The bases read TGCGCCAGCAGCCAAGATGCCAGTCTAGCCAAAAACATTCAGTACTTC.